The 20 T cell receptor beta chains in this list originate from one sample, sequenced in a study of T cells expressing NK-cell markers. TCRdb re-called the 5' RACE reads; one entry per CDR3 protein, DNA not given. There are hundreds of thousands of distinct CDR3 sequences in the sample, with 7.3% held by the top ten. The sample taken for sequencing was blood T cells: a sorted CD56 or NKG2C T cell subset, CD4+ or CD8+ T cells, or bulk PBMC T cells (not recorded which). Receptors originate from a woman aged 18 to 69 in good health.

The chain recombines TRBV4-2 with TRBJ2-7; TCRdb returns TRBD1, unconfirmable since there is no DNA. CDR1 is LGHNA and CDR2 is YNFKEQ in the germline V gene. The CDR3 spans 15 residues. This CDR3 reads CASSQTGTGGYEQYF.

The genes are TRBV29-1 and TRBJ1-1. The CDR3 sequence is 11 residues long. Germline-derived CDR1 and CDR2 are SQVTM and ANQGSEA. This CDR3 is CSVVRPTEAFF.

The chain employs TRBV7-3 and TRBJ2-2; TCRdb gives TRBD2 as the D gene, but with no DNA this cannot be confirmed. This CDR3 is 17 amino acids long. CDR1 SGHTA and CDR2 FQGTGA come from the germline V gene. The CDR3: CASSLSPMTSGTGELFF. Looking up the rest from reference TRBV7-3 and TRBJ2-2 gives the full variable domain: GAGVSQTPSNKVTEKGKYVELRCDPISGHTALYWYRQSLGQGPEFLIYFQGTGAADDSGLPNDRFFAVRPEGSVSTLKIQRTERGDSAVYLCASSLSPMTSGTGELFFGEGSRLTVL.

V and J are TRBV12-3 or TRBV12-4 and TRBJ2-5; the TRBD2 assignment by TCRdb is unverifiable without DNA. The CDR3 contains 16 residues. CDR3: CASSPLTSGGRKTQYF.

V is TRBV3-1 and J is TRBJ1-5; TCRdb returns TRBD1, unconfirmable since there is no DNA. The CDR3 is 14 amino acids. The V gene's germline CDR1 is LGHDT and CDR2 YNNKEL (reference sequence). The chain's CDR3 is CASGGGGANQPQHF. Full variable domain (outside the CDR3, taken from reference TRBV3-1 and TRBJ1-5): DTAVSQTPKYLVTQMGNDKSIKCEQNLGHDTMYWYKQDSKKFLKIMFSYNNKELIINETVPNRFSPKSPDKAHLNLHINSLELGDSAVYFCASGGGGANQPQHFGDGTRLSIL.

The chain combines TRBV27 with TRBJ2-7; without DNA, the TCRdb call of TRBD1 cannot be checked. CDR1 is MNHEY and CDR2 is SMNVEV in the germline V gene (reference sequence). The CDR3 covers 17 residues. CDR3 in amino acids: CASSYLPGQGDSYEQYF.

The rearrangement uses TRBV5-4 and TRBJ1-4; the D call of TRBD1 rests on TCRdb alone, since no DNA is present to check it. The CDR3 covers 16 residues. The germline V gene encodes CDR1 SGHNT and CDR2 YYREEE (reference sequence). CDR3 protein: CASSLGGPATNEKLFF.

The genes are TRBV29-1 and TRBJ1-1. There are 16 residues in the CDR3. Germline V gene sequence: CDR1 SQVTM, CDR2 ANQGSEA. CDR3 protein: CSVEGVEGRANTEAFF. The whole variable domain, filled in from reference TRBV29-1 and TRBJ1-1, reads SAVISQKPSRDICQRGTSLTIQCQVDSQVTMMFWYRQQPGQSLTLIATANQGSEATYESGFVIDKFPISRPNLTFSTLTVSNMSPEDSSIYLCSVEGVEGRANTEAFFGQGTRLTVV.

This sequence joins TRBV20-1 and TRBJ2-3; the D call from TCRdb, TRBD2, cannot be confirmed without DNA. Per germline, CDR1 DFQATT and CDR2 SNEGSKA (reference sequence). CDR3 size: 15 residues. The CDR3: CSAQRAGERMDTQYF.

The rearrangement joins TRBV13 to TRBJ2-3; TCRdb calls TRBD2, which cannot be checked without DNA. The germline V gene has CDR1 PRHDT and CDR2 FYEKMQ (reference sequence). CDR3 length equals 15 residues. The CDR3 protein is CASSLQLRGTDTQYF.

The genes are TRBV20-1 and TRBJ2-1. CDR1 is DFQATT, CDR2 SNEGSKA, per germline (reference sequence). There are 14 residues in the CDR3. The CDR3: CSASTLPYYNEQFF.

This CDR3 reads CASSSGLAEIQETQYF. This chain connects TRBV28 to TRBJ2-5; TCRdb picks TRBD2, but there is no DNA to check that call. CDR3 length equals 16 residues. CDR1 and CDR2 (germline): MDHEN, SYDVKM.

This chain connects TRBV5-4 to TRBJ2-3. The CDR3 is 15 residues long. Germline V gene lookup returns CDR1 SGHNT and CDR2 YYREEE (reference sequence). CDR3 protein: CASSLGRGYTDTQYF. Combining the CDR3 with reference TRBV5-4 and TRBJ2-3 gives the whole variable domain ETGVTQSPTHLIKTRGQQVTLRCSSQSGHNTVSWYQQALGQGPQFIFQYYREEENGRGNFPPRFSGLQFPNYSSELNVNALELDDSALYLCASSLGRGYTDTQYFGPGTRLTVL.

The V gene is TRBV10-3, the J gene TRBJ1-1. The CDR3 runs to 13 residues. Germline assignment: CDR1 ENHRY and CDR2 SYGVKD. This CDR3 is CAISAEPGGEAFF.

The CDR3 region is CATWDGGGELFF. This chain connects TRBV14 to TRBJ2-2; TCRdb proposes TRBD2, but this gene call is untestable without DNA. From germline, CDR1 is SGHDN and CDR2 FVKESK. The CDR3 length is 12 residues. Full variable domain (outside the CDR3, taken from reference TRBV14 and TRBJ2-2): EAGVTQFPSHSVIEKGQTVTLRCDPISGHDNLYWYRRVMGKEIKFLLHFVKESKQDESGMPNNRFLAERTGGTYSTLKVQPAELEDSGVYFCATWDGGGELFFGEGSRLTVL.

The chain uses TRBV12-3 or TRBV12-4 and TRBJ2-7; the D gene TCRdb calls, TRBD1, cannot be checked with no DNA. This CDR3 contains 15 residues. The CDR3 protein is CASSPPGQGYDEQYF.

The CDR3 is CASSLRQSQETQYF. This rearrangement joins TRBV11-2 to TRBJ2-5. CDR3 length: 14 amino acids. The germline V gene encodes CDR1 SGHAT and CDR2 FQNNGV.

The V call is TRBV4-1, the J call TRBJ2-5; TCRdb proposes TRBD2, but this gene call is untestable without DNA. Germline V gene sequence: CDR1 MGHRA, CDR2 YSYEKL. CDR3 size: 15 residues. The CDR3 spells CASSQVFSGEETQYF.

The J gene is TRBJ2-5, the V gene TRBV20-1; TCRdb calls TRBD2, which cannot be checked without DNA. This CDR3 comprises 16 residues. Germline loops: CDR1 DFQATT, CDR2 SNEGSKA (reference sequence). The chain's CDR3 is CSAGLAGIRPQETQYF.

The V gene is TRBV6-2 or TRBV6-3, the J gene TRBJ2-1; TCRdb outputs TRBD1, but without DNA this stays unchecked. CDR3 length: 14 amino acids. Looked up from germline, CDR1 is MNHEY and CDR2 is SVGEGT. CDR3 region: CASTSTGSYNEQFF.